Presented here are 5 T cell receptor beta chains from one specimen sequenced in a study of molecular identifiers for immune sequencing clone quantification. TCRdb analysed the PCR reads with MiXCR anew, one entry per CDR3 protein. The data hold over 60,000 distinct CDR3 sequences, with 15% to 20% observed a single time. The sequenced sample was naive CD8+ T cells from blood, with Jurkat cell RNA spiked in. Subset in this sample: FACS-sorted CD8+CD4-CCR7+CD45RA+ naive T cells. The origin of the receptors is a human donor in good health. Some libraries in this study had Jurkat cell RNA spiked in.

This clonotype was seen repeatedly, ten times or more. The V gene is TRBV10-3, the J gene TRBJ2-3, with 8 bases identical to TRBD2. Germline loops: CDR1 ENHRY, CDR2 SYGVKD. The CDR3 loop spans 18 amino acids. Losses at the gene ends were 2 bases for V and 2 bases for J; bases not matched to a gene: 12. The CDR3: CAISEGHPGLAYTDTQYF. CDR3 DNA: TGTGCCATCAGTGAGGGCCACCCCGGACTAGCCTACACAGATACGCAGTATTTT.

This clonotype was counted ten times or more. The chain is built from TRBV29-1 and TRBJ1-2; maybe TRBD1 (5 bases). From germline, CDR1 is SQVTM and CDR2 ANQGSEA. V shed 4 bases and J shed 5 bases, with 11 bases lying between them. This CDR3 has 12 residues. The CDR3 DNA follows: TGCAGCGTTGTCAGGGAAGAGTATGGCTACACCTTC. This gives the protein CSVVREEYGYTF.

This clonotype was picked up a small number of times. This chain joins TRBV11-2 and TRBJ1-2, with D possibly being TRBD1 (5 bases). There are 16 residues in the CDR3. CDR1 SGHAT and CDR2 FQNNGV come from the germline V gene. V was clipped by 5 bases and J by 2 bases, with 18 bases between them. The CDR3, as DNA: TGTGCCAGCAGCCGAGCGACCCGACAGCAAAACTATGGCTACACCTTC. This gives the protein CASSRATRQQNYGYTF.

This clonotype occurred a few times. CDR3 in DNA: TGCAGCGTTGAAGGCTTCCCCCCAGCGGGAGGGTACGAGCAGTACTTC. Protein product: CSVEGFPPAGGYEQYF. The J gene is TRBJ2-7, the V gene TRBV29-1, with 10 bases identical to TRBD2. The J segment lost 4 bases and the V segment lost 1 base, leaving 10 bases of the junction unmatched. From germline, CDR1 is SQVTM and CDR2 ANQGSEA. This CDR3 is 16 amino acids long.

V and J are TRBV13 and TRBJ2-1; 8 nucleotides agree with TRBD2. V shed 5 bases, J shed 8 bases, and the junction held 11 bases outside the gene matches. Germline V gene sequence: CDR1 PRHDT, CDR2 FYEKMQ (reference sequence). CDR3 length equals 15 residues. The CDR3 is CASSPGGTRSDEQFF. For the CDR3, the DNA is TGTGCCAGCAGCCCCGGGGGGACTAGATCAGATGAGCAGTTCTTC. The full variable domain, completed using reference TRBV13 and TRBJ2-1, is AAGVIQSPRHLIKEKRETATLKCYPIPRHDTVYWYQQGPGQDPQFLISFYEKMQSDKGSIPDRFSAQQFSDYHSELNMSSLELGDSALYFCASSPGGTRSDEQFFGPGTRLTVL.